The 2 T cell receptor beta chains reported below all come from one sample, sequenced in a study of blood T cell repertoires in COVID-19. Generated by immunoSEQ multiplex PCR, the TCRdb table keeps only in-frame clones and is missing some. The sample lists about 81,000 clones, just over 85% seen once, with roughly 4.8% in the top ten. The sequenced material came from peripheral blood. The receptors stem from a woman aged 80 or over with acute or convalescent COVID-19.

This rearrangement joins TRBV6-5 to TRBJ1-5; no clear D gene. The CDR3 consists of 11 residues. V lost 5 bases and J 11 bases, leaving 10 bases between the germline ends. In germline, CDR1 is MNHEY, CDR2 SVGAGI. The CDR3 region has the DNA TGTGCCAGCAGTCTCGGTACGTCCCAGCATTTT. It codes for CASSLGTSQHF.

The chain is built from TRBV6-5 and TRBJ1-1; TRBD1 matches 7 bases. With V trimmed by 6 bases and J by 4 bases, 11 bases remained unmatched. Germline V CDR1 and CDR2: MNHEY, SVGAGI. This CDR3 contains 15 residues. The CDR3 DNA follows: TGTGCCAGCAGGCCCGGACAGGCGCTGATCACTGAAGCTTTCTTT. This translates into CASRPGQALITEAFF.